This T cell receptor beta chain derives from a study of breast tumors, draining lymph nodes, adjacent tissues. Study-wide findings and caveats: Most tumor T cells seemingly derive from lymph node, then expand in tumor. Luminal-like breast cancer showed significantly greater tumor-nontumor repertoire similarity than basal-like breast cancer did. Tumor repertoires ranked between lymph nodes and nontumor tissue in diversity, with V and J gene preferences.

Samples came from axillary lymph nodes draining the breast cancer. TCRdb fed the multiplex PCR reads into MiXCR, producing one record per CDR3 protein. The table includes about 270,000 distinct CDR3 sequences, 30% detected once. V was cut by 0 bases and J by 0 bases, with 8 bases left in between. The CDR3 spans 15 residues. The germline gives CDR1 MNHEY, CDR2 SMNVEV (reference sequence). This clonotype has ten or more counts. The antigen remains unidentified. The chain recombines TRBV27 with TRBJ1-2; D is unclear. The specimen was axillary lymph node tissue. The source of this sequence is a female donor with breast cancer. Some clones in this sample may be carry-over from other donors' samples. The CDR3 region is CASSLSNRANYGYTF. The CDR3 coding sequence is TGTGCCAGCAGTTTATCGAACAGAGCTAACTATGGCTACACCTTC.